The T cell receptor beta chain under discussion was sequenced for a study of T cells after yellow fever vaccination. The overall study: It was SMART-Seq v4 Ultra Low Input that prepared the fractions with low cell numbers.

Each CDR3 protein gets one entry after TCRdb re-called the 5' RACE reads with MiXCR. The profile shows roughly 500,000 distinct CDR3 sequences, 15% to 20% of them singletons. This clonotype was seen more than once but under ten times. The TCR was taken from a man aged 30 to 45 who received the YFV17D yellow fever vaccine. The sample was PBMCs, taken 15 days after the yellow fever booster vaccination.

The CDR3 DNA follows: TGTGCCAGCAGACGCACCGGGACTTGGAATGAAAAACTGTTTTTT. As protein: CASRRTGTWNEKLFF. V and J are TRBV6-2 or TRBV6-3 and TRBJ1-4, with D perhaps matching TRBD1 (5 bases). V gave up 6 bases and J gave up 5 bases, with 16 bases separating them. The CDR3 runs to 15 residues. Germline V CDR1 and CDR2: MNHEY, SVGEGT.